The clone carrying this T cell receptor beta chain came up many times. These data originate in a study of Graves' ophthalmopathy and Graves' hyperthyroidism. Trimming left V 4 bases short and J 0 bases short, with 14 bases between. Per germline, CDR1 SGDLS and CDR2 YYNGEE. The CDR3 covers 17 residues. Using RNA transcripts, the TCR beta CDR3 regions were amplified. HTBI primers were used in a first-round RT-PCR, which preceded a second-round multiplex PCR. One entry per CDR3 protein results from TCRdb running MiXCR on the multiplex PCR reads. The top ten clones hold around 10% of a sample with approximately 1.2 million distinct CDR3 sequences, less than 45% of them seen once. Clinicians diagnosed using symptoms, serum thyroxine, TRAb, thyroid ultrasound and orbital computed tomography.

This TCR came from an adult man with Graves' hyperthyroidism. V gene TRBV9 combines with J gene TRBJ2-6; D unresolved. Sequences were obtained from peripheral blood or thyroid tissue (not recorded which). CDR3 sequence (DNA): TGTGCCAGCAGCTCAAGGGTCCTTGGCTCTGGGGCCAACGTCCTGACTTTC. It translates to CASSSRVLGSGANVLTF.